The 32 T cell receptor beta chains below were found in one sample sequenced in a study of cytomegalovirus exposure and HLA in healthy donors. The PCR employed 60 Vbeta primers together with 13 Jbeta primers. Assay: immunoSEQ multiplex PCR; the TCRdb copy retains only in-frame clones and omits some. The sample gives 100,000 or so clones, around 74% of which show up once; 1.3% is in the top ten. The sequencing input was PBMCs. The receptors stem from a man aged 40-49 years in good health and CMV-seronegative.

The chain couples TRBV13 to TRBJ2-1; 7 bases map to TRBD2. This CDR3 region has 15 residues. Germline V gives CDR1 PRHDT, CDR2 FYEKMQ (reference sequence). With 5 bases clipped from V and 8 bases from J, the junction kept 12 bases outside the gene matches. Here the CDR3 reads CASSRRAGTFHEQFF. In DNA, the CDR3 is TGTGCCAGCAGCCGAAGAGCGGGGACTTTCCATGAGCAGTTCTTC.

The CDR3 spells CASSQTAGLANEKLFF. The CDR3 DNA reads TGTGCCAGCAGCCAGACCGCTGGGCTGGCTAATGAAAAACTGTTTTTT. This chain connects TRBV7-8 to TRBJ1-4; no firm D call. CDR1 and CDR2 from the germline V gene are SGHVS and FQNEAQ. V lost 5 bases to trimming and J lost 3 bases, with 16 bases between them. The CDR3 has 16 amino acids.

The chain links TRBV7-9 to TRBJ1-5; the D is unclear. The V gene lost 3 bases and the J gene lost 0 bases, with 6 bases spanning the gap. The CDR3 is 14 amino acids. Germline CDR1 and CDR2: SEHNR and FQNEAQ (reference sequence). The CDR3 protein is CASSFSDSNQPQHF. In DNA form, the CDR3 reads TGTGCCAGCAGCTTTTCAGATAGCAATCAGCCCCAGCATTTT.

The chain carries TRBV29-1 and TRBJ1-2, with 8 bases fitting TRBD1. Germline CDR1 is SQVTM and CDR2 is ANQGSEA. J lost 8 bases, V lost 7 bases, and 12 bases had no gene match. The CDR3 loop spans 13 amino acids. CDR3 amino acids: CSAPYDRGGGYTF. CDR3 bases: TGCAGCGCACCCTATGACAGGGGTGGAGGCTACACCTTC.

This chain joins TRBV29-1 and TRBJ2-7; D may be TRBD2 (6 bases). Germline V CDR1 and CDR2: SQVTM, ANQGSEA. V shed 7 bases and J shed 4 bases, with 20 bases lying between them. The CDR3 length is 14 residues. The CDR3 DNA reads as TGCAGCGCCGTAAGCGGGTCTTCTTCTTACGAGCAGTACTTC. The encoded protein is CSAVSGSSSYEQYF.

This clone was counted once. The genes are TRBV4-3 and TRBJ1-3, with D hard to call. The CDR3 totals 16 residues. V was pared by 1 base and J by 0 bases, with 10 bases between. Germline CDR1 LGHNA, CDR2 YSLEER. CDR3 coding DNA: TGCGCCAGCAGCCAAGCAGGAGGACCCTCTGGAAACACCATATATTTT. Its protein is CASSQAGGPSGNTIYF.

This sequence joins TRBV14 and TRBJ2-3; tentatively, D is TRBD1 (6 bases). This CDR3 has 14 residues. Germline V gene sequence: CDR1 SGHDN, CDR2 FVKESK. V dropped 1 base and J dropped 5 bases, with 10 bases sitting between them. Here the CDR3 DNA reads TGTGCCAGCAGCCAAGCGGGGACACGAGATACGCAGTATTTT. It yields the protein CASSQAGTRDTQYF.

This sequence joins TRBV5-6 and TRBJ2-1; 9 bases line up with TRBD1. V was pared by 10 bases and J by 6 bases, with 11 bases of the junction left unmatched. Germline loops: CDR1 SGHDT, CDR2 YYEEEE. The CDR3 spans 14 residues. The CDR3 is CASARDRDLNEQFF. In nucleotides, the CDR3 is TGTGCCTCCGCCCGGGACAGGGATCTCAATGAGCAGTTCTTC.

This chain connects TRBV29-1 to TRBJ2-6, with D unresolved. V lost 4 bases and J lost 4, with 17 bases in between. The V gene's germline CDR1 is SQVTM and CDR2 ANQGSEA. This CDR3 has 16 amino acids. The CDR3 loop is CSVGVGGPGGANVLTF. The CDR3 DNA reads TGCAGCGTTGGTGTCGGTGGGCCCGGCGGGGCCAACGTCCTGACTTTC.

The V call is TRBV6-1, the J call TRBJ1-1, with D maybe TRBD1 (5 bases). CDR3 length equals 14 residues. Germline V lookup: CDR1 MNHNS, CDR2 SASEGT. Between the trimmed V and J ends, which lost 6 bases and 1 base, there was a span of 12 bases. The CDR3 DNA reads TGTGCCAGCAGCGACGGGCAGGGGAACACTGAAGCTTTCTTT. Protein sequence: CASSDGQGNTEAFF.

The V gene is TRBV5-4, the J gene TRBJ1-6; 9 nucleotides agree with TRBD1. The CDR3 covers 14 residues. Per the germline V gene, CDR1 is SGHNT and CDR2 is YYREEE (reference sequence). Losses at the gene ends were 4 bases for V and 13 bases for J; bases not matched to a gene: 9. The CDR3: CASSQGQGLWPLHF. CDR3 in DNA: TGTGCCAGCAGCCAAGGACAGGGGCTGTGGCCCCTCCACTTT.

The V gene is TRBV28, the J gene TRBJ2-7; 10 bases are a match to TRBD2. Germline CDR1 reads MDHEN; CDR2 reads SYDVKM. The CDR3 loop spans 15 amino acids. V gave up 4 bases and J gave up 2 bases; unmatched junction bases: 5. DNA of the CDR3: TGTGCCAGCAGTTCCCAAACTAGCGGGGCCTACGAGCAGTACTTC. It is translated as CASSSQTSGAYEQYF.

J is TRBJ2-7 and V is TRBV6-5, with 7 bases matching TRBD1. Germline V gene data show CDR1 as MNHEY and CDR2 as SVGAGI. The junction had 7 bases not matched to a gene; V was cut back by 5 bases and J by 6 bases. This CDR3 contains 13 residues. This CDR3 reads CASSPSQGFEQYF. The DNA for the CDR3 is TGTGCCAGCAGTCCGTCACAGGGGTTCGAGCAGTACTTC.

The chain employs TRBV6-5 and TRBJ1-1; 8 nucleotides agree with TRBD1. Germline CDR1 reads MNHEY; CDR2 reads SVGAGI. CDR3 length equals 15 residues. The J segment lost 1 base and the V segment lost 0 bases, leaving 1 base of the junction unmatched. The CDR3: CASSYSTGANTEAFF. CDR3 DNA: TGTGCCAGCAGTTACTCGACAGGGGCGAACACTGAAGCTTTCTTT.

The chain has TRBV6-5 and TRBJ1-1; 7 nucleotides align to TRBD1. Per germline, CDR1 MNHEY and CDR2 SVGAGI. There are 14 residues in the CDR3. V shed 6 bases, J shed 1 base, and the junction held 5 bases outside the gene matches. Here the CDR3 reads CASSYRGRNTEAFF. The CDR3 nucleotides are TGTGCCAGCAGCTACAGGGGTCGGAACACTGAAGCTTTCTTT.

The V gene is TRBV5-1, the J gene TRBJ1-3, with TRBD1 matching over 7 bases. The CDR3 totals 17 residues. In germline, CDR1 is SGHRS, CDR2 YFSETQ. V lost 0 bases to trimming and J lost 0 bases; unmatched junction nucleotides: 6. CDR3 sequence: CASSLVAGGYSGNTIYF. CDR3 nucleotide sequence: TGCGCCAGCAGCTTGGTTGCAGGGGGTTACTCTGGAAACACCATATATTTT.

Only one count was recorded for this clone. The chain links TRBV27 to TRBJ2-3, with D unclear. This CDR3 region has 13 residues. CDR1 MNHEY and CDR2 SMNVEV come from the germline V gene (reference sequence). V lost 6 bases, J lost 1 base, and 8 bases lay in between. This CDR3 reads CASRGSGTDTQYF. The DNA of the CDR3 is TGTGCCAGCAGGGGCTCAGGCACAGATACGCAGTATTTT.

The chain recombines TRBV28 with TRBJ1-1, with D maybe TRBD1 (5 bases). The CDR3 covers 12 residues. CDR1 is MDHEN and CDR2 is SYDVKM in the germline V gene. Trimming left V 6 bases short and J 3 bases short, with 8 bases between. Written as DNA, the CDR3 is TGTGCCAGCAGACCACAGGACACTGAAGCTTTCTTT. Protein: CASRPQDTEAFF.

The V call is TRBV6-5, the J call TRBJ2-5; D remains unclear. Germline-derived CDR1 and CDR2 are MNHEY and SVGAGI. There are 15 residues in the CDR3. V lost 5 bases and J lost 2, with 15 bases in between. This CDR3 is CASSPLTNYQETQYF. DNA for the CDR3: TGTGCCAGCAGTCCGCTAACTAATTATCAAGAGACCCAGTACTTC.

CDR3 region: CASSVGQGAGEQYF. The DNA for the CDR3 is TGTGCCAGCAGCGTAGGTCAGGGGGCTGGCGAGCAGTACTTC. The gene calls are TRBV9 and TRBJ2-7, with 8 positions matching TRBD1. The CDR3 spans 14 residues. The junction had 5 bases not matched to a gene; V was cut back by 0 bases and J by 6 bases. CDR1 is SGDLS and CDR2 is YYNGEE in the germline V gene.

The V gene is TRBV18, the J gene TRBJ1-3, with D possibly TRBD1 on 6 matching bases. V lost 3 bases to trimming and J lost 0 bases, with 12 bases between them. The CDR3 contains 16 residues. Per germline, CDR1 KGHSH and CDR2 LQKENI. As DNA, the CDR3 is TGTGCCAGCTCACCGACAGGACCGAGCTCTGGAAACACCATATATTTT. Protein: CASSPTGPSSGNTIYF.

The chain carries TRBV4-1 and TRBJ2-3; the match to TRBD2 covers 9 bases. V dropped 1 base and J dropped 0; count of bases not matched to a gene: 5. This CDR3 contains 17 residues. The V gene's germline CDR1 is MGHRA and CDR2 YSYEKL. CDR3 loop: CASSQGLAGSSTDTQYF. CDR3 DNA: TGCGCCAGCAGCCAAGGGCTAGCGGGGTCTAGCACAGATACGCAGTATTTT.

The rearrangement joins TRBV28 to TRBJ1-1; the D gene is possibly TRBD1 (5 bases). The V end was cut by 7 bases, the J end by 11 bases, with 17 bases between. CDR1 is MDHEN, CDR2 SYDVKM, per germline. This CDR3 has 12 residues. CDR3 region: CASTGPRGYAFF. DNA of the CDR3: TGTGCCAGCACCGGCCCCCGGGGGTACGCTTTCTTT.

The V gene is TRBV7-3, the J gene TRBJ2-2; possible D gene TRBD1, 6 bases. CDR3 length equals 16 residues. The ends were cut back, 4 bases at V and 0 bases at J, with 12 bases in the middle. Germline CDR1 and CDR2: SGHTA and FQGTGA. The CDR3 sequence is CASSSRTATNTGELFF. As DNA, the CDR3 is TGTGCCAGCAGCTCCAGGACAGCTACGAACACCGGGGAGCTGTTTTTT.

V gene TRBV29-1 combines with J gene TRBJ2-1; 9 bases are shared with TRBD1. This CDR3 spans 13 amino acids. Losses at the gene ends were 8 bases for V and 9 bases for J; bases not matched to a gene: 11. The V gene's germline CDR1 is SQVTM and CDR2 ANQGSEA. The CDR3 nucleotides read TGCAGCAAACAGGGGGCTAGCGGAGGTGAGCAGTTCTTC. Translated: CSKQGASGGEQFF.

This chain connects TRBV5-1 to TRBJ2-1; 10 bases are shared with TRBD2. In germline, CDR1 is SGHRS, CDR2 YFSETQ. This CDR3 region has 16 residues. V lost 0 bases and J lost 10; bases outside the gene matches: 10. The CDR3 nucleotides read TGCGCCAGCAGCTTGGACCTTGGGCTAGCGGGAGCCGAGCAGTTCTTC. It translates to CASSLDLGLAGAEQFF.

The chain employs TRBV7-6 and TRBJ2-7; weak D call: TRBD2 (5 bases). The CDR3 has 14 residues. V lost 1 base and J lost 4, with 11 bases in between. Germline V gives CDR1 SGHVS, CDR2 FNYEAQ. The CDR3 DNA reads TGTGCCAGCAGCTTAGGGCGGGCTCCTTACGAGCAGTACTTC. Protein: CASSLGRAPYEQYF.

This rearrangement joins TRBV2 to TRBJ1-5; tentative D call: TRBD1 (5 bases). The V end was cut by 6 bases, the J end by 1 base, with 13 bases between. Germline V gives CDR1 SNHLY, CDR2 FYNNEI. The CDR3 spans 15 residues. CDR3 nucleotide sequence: TGTGCCAGCAGCAGCCCGGACACCAGCAATCAGCCCCAGCATTTT. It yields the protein CASSSPDTSNQPQHF.

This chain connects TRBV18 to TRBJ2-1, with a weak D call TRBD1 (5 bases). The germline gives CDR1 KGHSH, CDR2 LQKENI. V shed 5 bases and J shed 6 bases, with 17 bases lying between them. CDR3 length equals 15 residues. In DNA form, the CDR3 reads TGTGCCAGCTCAGAAGGGGTATTCCCTCTCAATGAGCAGTTCTTC. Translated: CASSEGVFPLNEQFF.

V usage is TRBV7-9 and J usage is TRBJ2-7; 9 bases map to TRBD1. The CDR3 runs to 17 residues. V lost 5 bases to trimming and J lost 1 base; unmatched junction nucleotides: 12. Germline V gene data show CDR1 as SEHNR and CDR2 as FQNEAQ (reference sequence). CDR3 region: CASSPGQGRVRSYEQYF. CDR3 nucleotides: TGTGCCAGCAGCCCAGGACAGGGGAGGGTTAGGTCCTACGAGCAGTACTTC.

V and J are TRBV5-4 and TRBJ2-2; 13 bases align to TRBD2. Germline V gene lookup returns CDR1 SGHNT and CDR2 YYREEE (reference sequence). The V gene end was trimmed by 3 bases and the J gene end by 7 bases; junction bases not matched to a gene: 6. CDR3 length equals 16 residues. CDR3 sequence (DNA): TGTGCCAGCAGCTCCGGACTAGCGGGAGTGGACGGGGAGCTGTTTTTT. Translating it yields CASSSGLAGVDGELFF.

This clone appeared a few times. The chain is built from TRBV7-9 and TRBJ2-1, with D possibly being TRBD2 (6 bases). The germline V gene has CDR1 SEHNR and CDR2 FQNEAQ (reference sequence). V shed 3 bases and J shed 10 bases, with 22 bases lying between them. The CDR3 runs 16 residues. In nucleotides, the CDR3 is TGTGCCAGCAGCTTCGTACCGGGACTCCTCCCCGTGGAGCAGTTCTTC. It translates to CASSFVPGLLPVEQFF.